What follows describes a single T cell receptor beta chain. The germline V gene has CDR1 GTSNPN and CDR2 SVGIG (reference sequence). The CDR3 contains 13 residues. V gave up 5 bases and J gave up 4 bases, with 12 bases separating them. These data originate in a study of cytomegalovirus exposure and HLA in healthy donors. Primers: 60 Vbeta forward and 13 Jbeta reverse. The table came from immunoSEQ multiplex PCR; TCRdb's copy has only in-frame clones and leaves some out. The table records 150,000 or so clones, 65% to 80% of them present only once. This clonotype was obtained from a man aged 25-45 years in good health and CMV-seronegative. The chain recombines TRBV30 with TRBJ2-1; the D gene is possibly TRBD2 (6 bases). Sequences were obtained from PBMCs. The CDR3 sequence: CAWEPGTYNEQFF. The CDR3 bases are TGTGCCTGGGAGCCCGGGACTTACAATGAGCAGTTCTTC.